A selection of T cell receptor beta chains follows, all from one sample in a study of technical replicates of blood from a few donors. Sequencing used immunoSEQ multiplex PCR; TCRdb keeps in-frame clones, though not all of them. The table shows about 81,000 clones, with around 90% occurring only once. The sequencing sample was made of T cells isolated from PBMCs. These receptors were obtained from a human donor in good health. Each CDR3 is given with its conserved first and last residue. A D gene is named only where the DNA matches it firmly. Rows may omit the clone size; those that give it use once, few, many or a size class.

j_call: TRBJ2-3; v_call: TRBV5-1; d_call: NA; clone_size: once; cdr3_aa: CASSSSRLVPDTQYF; cdr3_nt: TGCGCCAGCAGCTCCTCCCGACTAGTTCCAGATACGCAGTATTTT
j_call: TRBJ2-7; v_call: TRBV15; d_call: TRBD1; clone_size: NA; cdr3_aa: CATSRGTGTYEQYF; cdr3_nt: TGTGCCACCAGCAGAGGGACAGGGACCTACGAGCAGTACTTC
j_call: TRBJ1-2; v_call: TRBV9; d_call: NA; clone_size: NA; cdr3_aa: CASSVVAGGYTF; cdr3_nt: TGTGCCAGCAGCGTAGTGGCAGGTGGCTACACCTTC
j_call: TRBJ1-2; v_call: TRBV30; d_call: NA; clone_size: NA; cdr3_aa: CAWMDSFYGYTF; cdr3_nt: TGTGCCTGGATGGACAGCTTCTATGGCTACACCTTC
j_call: TRBJ2-3; v_call: TRBV6-5; d_call: TRBD1; clone_size: NA; cdr3_aa: CASSPGQGWDTQYF; cdr3_nt: TGTGCCAGCAGTCCTGGACAGGGTTGGGATACGCAGTATTTT
j_call: TRBJ1-1; v_call: TRBV5-4; d_call: NA; clone_size: NA; cdr3_aa: CASSPVDSPNTEAFF; cdr3_nt: TGTGCCAGCAGCCCAGTGGACAGTCCAAACACTGAAGCTTTCTTT
j_call: TRBJ1-1; v_call: TRBV6-1; d_call: NA; clone_size: NA; cdr3_aa: CASSQAGGGGTEAFF; cdr3_nt: TGTGCCAGCAGTCAAGCGGGGGGAGGCGGTACTGAAGCTTTCTTT
j_call: TRBJ2-2; v_call: TRBV6-5; d_call: NA; clone_size: NA; cdr3_aa: CASSYGLEAYTGELFF; cdr3_nt: TGTGCCAGCAGTTACGGGTTGGAGGCTTACACCGGGGAGCTGTTTTTT
j_call: TRBJ2-7; v_call: TRBV13; d_call: NA; clone_size: NA; cdr3_aa: CASSPLGQGNYEQYF; cdr3_nt: TGTGCCAGCAGCCCCTTAGGTCAGGGAAACTACGAGCAGTACTTC
j_call: TRBJ2-1; v_call: TRBV27; d_call: TRBD1; clone_size: once; cdr3_aa: CASSLLGQGRSPGYNEQFF; cdr3_nt: TGTGCCAGCAGTCTTCTAGGACAGGGTAGATCACCAGGGTACAATGAGCAGTTCTTC
j_call: TRBJ2-7; v_call: TRBV4-1; d_call: NA; clone_size: NA; cdr3_aa: CASSQFQGISYEQYF; cdr3_nt: TGCGCCAGCAGCCAATTTCAGGGCATCTCCTACGAGCAGTACTTC
j_call: TRBJ1-5; v_call: TRBV5-4; d_call: NA; clone_size: few; cdr3_aa: CASSLDNNQPQHF; cdr3_nt: TGTGCCAGCAGCTTGGACAACAATCAGCCCCAGCATTTT
j_call: TRBJ2-7; v_call: TRBV7-9; d_call: NA; clone_size: NA; cdr3_aa: CASSWGRKGDYEQYF; cdr3_nt: TGTGCCAGCAGCTGGGGGAGGAAAGGAGACTACGAGCAGTACTTC
j_call: TRBJ1-1; v_call: TRBV28; d_call: NA; clone_size: NA; cdr3_aa: CASSLDLRGGTEAFF; cdr3_nt: TGTGCCAGCAGCCTGGACCTTCGTGGAGGGACTGAAGCTTTCTTT
j_call: TRBJ2-1; v_call: TRBV4-1; d_call: NA; clone_size: NA; cdr3_aa: CASSQEEGWRNEQFF; cdr3_nt: TGCGCCAGCAGCCAAGAGGAGGGGTGGAGGAATGAGCAGTTCTTC
j_call: TRBJ2-3; v_call: TRBV9; d_call: TRBD2; clone_size: NA; cdr3_aa: CASSVEWRGGLDTQYF; cdr3_nt: TGTGCCAGCAGCGTTGAGTGGCGGGGGGGCCTCGATACGCAGTATTTT
j_call: TRBJ1-2; v_call: TRBV7-3; d_call: NA; clone_size: NA; cdr3_aa: CASSSTHEAVAGVYGYTF; cdr3_nt: TGTGCCAGCAGCTCAACCCACGAGGCAGTTGCGGGGGTCTATGGCTACACCTTC
j_call: TRBJ2-2; v_call: TRBV6-5; d_call: TRBD2; clone_size: NA; cdr3_aa: CASSLLAGARELFF; cdr3_nt: TGTGCCAGCAGCCTACTAGCGGGGGCGCGGGAGCTGTTTTTT
j_call: TRBJ1-2; v_call: TRBV5-1; d_call: TRBD1; clone_size: NA; cdr3_aa: CASATAEQGAEGYTF; cdr3_nt: TGCGCCAGCGCCACCGCCGAACAGGGGGCGGAGGGCTACACCTTC
j_call: TRBJ1-1; v_call: TRBV19; d_call: TRBD1; clone_size: NA; cdr3_aa: CASSGPGQLNTEAFF; cdr3_nt: TGTGCCAGTAGTGGGCCGGGACAGCTGAACACTGAAGCTTTCTTT
j_call: TRBJ2-2; v_call: TRBV5-1; d_call: TRBD2; clone_size: NA; cdr3_aa: CASSLVLATNTGELFF; cdr3_nt: TGCGCCAGCAGCTTGGTACTAGCGACGAACACCGGGGAGCTGTTTTTT
j_call: TRBJ2-7; v_call: TRBV7-9; d_call: TRBD2; clone_size: many; cdr3_aa: CASSSGTSGSEQYF; cdr3_nt: TGTGCCAGCAGCTCCGGGACTAGCGGGAGCGAGCAGTACTTC
j_call: TRBJ1-1; v_call: TRBV29-1; d_call: NA; clone_size: NA; cdr3_aa: CSVGPSGSGGTAFF; cdr3_nt: TGCAGCGTTGGCCCCTCAGGTAGCGGGGGGACGGCTTTCTTT
j_call: TRBJ1-5; v_call: TRBV10-1; d_call: NA; clone_size: NA; cdr3_aa: CASSERELSNQPQHF; cdr3_nt: TGCGCCAGCAGTGAGCGGGAATTAAGCAATCAGCCCCAGCATTTT
j_call: TRBJ1-1; v_call: TRBV4-2; d_call: NA; clone_size: NA; cdr3_aa: CASSQSGNTEAFF; cdr3_nt: TGTGCCAGCAGCCAATCCGGGAACACTGAAGCTTTCTTT
j_call: TRBJ2-7; v_call: TRBV11-2; d_call: NA; clone_size: NA; cdr3_aa: CASSLVRGGRYEQYF; cdr3_nt: TGTGCCAGCAGCTTAGTCCGGGGTGGTAGGTACGAGCAGTACTTC
j_call: TRBJ2-7; v_call: TRBV5-1; d_call: TRBD2; clone_size: NA; cdr3_aa: CASSLASGGLYEQYF; cdr3_nt: TGCGCCAGCAGCTTGGCGAGCGGGGGACTCTACGAGCAGTACTTC
j_call: TRBJ2-5; v_call: TRBV19; d_call: NA; clone_size: NA; cdr3_aa: CASSISFRAEVEETQYF; cdr3_nt: TGTGCCAGTAGTATATCATTTCGAGCGGAAGTAGAAGAGACCCAGTACTTC
j_call: TRBJ2-5; v_call: TRBV15; d_call: NA; clone_size: NA; cdr3_aa: CATSRDSGSGRQETQYF; cdr3_nt: TGTGCCACCAGCAGAGATTCCGGAAGCGGCCGACAAGAGACCCAGTACTTC
j_call: TRBJ1-4; v_call: TRBV21-1; d_call: NA; clone_size: NA; cdr3_aa: CASSKALGGAVEKLFF; cdr3_nt: TGTGCCAGCAGCAAAGCGCTCGGGGGGGCCGTGGAAAAACTGTTTTTT
j_call: TRBJ2-5; v_call: TRBV7-7; d_call: TRBD2; clone_size: NA; cdr3_aa: CASSRTGTSVQETQYF; cdr3_nt: TGTGCCAGCAGCCGTACAGGGACTAGCGTTCAAGAGACCCAGTACTTC
j_call: TRBJ2-7; v_call: TRBV27; d_call: TRBD2; clone_size: NA; cdr3_aa: CASSSLAGYSYEQYF; cdr3_nt: TGTGCCAGCAGTTCGCTAGCGGGATATTCCTACGAGCAGTACTTC
j_call: TRBJ2-1; v_call: TRBV5-4; d_call: TRBD2; clone_size: NA; cdr3_aa: CASSLIGGRAENEQFF; cdr3_nt: TGTGCCAGCAGCTTGATTGGTGGGAGGGCCGAAAATGAGCAGTTCTTC
j_call: TRBJ1-2; v_call: TRBV9; d_call: NA; clone_size: NA; cdr3_aa: CASSGAGGYTF; cdr3_nt: TGTGCCAGCAGCGGGGCGGGGGGCTACACCTTC
j_call: TRBJ1-2; v_call: TRBV11-2; d_call: TRBD1; clone_size: NA; cdr3_aa: CASSFQGGDNGYTF; cdr3_nt: TGTGCCAGCAGTTTTCAGGGGGGAGATAATGGCTACACCTTC
j_call: TRBJ2-7; v_call: TRBV28; d_call: NA; clone_size: NA; cdr3_aa: CASSFKRFMVGEQYF; cdr3_nt: TGTGCCAGCAGTTTTAAGCGATTTATGGTCGGCGAGCAGTACTTC
j_call: TRBJ2-2; v_call: TRBV7-9; d_call: NA; clone_size: NA; cdr3_aa: CASSLGVATTGELFF; cdr3_nt: TGTGCCAGCAGCTTAGGAGTAGCTACGACCGGGGAGCTGTTTTTT
j_call: TRBJ1-4; v_call: TRBV7-9; d_call: NA; clone_size: NA; cdr3_aa: CASSLGQLATNEKLFF; cdr3_nt: TGTGCCAGCAGCTTAGGACAGCTTGCAACTAATGAAAAACTGTTTTTT
j_call: TRBJ2-1; v_call: TRBV15; d_call: TRBD2; clone_size: NA; cdr3_aa: CATSRDWTSGSSYNEQFF; cdr3_nt: TGTGCCACCAGCAGAGATTGGACTAGCGGGAGCTCCTACAATGAGCAGTTCTTC
j_call: TRBJ2-1; v_call: TRBV6-5; d_call: NA; clone_size: NA; cdr3_aa: CASRYGIGAEQFF; cdr3_nt: TGTGCCAGCAGGTATGGGATTGGGGCTGAGCAGTTCTTC
j_call: TRBJ2-1; v_call: TRBV28; d_call: NA; clone_size: once; cdr3_aa: CASTLASGAYNEQFF; cdr3_nt: TGTGCCAGCACCCTGGCTTCAGGGGCCTACAATGAGCAGTTCTTC
j_call: TRBJ2-1; v_call: TRBV27; d_call: NA; clone_size: NA; cdr3_aa: CASSFSRGEQFF; cdr3_nt: TGTGCCAGCAGTTTTTCTAGGGGTGAGCAGTTCTTC
j_call: TRBJ1-6; v_call: TRBV2; d_call: NA; clone_size: NA; cdr3_aa: CASGAYNSPLHF; cdr3_nt: TGTGCCAGCGGAGCCTATAATTCACCCCTCCACTTT
j_call: TRBJ1-1; v_call: TRBV5-6; d_call: NA; clone_size: NA; cdr3_aa: CASSFGQIWGNTEAFF; cdr3_nt: TGTGCCAGCAGCTTTGGACAAATATGGGGGAACACTGAAGCTTTCTTT
j_call: TRBJ2-7; v_call: TRBV10-2; d_call: TRBD1; clone_size: NA; cdr3_aa: CASSLDRGEQYF; cdr3_nt: TGCGCCAGCAGCCTCGACAGGGGAGAGCAGTACTTC